What follows are 23 T cell receptor beta chains derived from one specimen sequenced in a study of response to subunit inactivated influenza vaccine. A single record per CDR3 protein comes from TCRdb applying MiXCR to the RT-PCR reads. The table lists a few hundred thousand distinct CDR3 sequences, just over 20% of them singletons, with roughly a tenth in the top ten. The sample consisted of PBMCs from blood, taken less than 22 months after vaccination. The origin of the receptors is a man between 50 and 70 years old who received an inactivated influenza vaccine.

This clonotype has only a few counts. The rearrangement uses TRBV5-1 and TRBJ1-1, with a tentative D call TRBD1 (5 bases). CDR1 is SGHRS and CDR2 is YFSETQ in the germline V gene. The CDR3 loop spans 17 amino acids. V lost 0 bases to trimming and J lost 0 bases, with 15 bases between them. The CDR3 DNA reads as TGCGCCAGCAGCTTGGGTGGGGCAGGTATGATGAACACTGAAGCTTTCTTT. Its protein product is CASSLGGAGMMNTEAFF. Based on the CDR3 plus reference TRBV5-1 and TRBJ1-1, the full variable domain is KAGVTQTPRYLIKTRGQQVTLSCSPISGHRSVSWYQQTPGQGLQFLFEYFSETQRNKGNFPGRFSGRQFSNSRSEMNVSTLELGDSALYLCASSLGGAGMMNTEAFFGQGTRLTVV.

The chain couples TRBV10-3 to TRBJ1-1, with TRBD1 matching 9 bases. This CDR3 contains 16 residues. V lost 6 bases, J lost 2 bases, and 10 bases stayed unmatched. Germline values: CDR1 ENHRY, CDR2 SYGVKD. The CDR3 region has the DNA TGTGCCATCAGCCCCGGGACAGGGTATGAAAACACTGAAGCTTTCTTT. Encoded protein: CAISPGTGYENTEAFF.

This clonotype has a handful of counts. This chain connects TRBV9 to TRBJ2-1; D is ambiguous. CDR3 length: 17 amino acids. V was trimmed by 0 bases and J by 5 bases, leaving 18 bases between them. Per the germline V gene, CDR1 is SGDLS and CDR2 is YYNGEE. This chain's CDR3 is CASSVATGQLVDNEQFF. The CDR3 DNA sequence: TGTGCCAGCAGCGTAGCTACCGGGCAATTGGTCGACAATGAGCAGTTCTTC.

The table lists this clonotype with many counts. Written as DNA, the CDR3 is TGTGCCAGTAGACCCCCCTCTGGCGGGGGGCGATACAATGAGCAGTTCTTC. Protein product: CASRPPSGGGRYNEQFF. V usage is TRBV2 and J usage is TRBJ2-1, with TRBD2 matching 8 bases. Germline V gene data show CDR1 as SNHLY and CDR2 as FYNNEI. Trimming took 9 bases from V and 4 from J; bases not matched to a gene: 17. The CDR3 consists of 17 residues.

In its sample, this clonotype was seen a few times. The CDR3 DNA reads as TGTGCCAGCAGTTACTCGAGTAGGTCTTCCGAGCAGTACTTC. This translates into CASSYSSRSSEQYF. The V gene is TRBV6-2 or TRBV6-3, the J gene TRBJ2-7; D gene ambiguous. Germline lookup yields CDR1 MNHEY and CDR2 SVGEGT. The CDR3 sequence is 14 residues long. Deletions cut 0 bases from V and 6 bases from J, with 12 bases between.

This clonotype turned up a few times. The V and J genes are TRBV28 and TRBJ2-7, with 7 bases lining up with TRBD2. V was pared by 5 bases and J by 2 bases, with 9 bases of the junction left unmatched. The CDR3 extends over 15 amino acids. Germline CDR1 and CDR2: MDHEN and SYDVKM. CDR3 sequence (DNA): TGTGCCAGCAGTCGTAGCGGGCTGTGGACCTACGAGCAGTACTTC. Translating it yields CASSRSGLWTYEQYF.

Only a few counts were recorded for this clonotype. V gene TRBV15 combines with J gene TRBJ1-5; D is unresolved. There are 14 residues in the CDR3. The ends were cut back, 1 base at V and 4 bases at J, with 8 bases in the middle. Germline V lookup: CDR1 LNHNV, CDR2 YYDKDF (reference sequence). Written as DNA, the CDR3 is TGTGCCACCAGCAGAGTTGAGAGTAATCAGCCCCAGCATTTT. Translated, it gives CATSRVESNQPQHF.

The chain uses TRBV28 and TRBJ1-1, with D tentatively TRBD1 (5 bases). CDR1 and CDR2 from the germline V gene are MDHEN and SYDVKM. CDR3 length: 13 residues. V lost 11 bases to trimming and J lost 4 bases, with 17 bases between them. CDR3 DNA: TGTGCCGTTCGCGAAGGGACTATCACTGAAGCTTTCTTT. Its protein is CAVREGTITEAFF.

The chain has TRBV7-2 and TRBJ1-6, with D unresolved. With 1 base removed from V and 7 bases from J, the gap between germline ends came to 14 bases. The CDR3 length is 16 residues. Germline V gene lookup returns CDR1 SGHTA and CDR2 FQGNSA. In DNA form, the CDR3 reads TGTGCCAGCAGCTTAGGCGAAGGGAGATGGAATTCACCCCTCCACTTT. This sequence encodes CASSLGEGRWNSPLHF.

In this sample, this clonotype turned up many times. The rearrangement links TRBV20-1 to TRBJ2-1; 12 positions match TRBD2. V lost 6 bases, J lost 3 bases, and 6 bases stayed unmatched. Germline CDR1 DFQATT, CDR2 SNEGSKA (reference sequence). This CDR3 has 15 residues. CDR3 nucleotide sequence: TGCAGTGCGAAACTAGCGGGGGGCCGCTACAATGAGCAGTTCTTC. Translating gives CSAKLAGGRYNEQFF.

This rearrangement joins TRBV24-1 to TRBJ2-2; TRBD1 might be the D (6 bases). With 3 bases removed from V and 2 bases from J, the gap between germline ends came to 12 bases. CDR3 length equals 16 residues. Germline V gene lookup returns CDR1 KGHDR and CDR2 SFDVKD. CDR3 bases: TGTGCCACCAGTGATCGGGACAAGGGTAACACCGGGGAGCTGTTTTTT. Its translation: CATSDRDKGNTGELFF.

The chain has TRBV27 and TRBJ2-1; the D gene is possibly TRBD2 (5 bases). Germline lookup yields CDR1 MNHEY and CDR2 SMNVEV (reference sequence). The CDR3 extends over 14 amino acids. The V end was cut by 3 bases, the J end by 2 bases, with 8 bases between. CDR3 sequence: CASSLSRAYNEQFF. The CDR3 DNA reads TGTGCCAGCAGTTTGTCGAGGGCCTACAATGAGCAGTTCTTC.

This rearrangement joins TRBV6-1 to TRBJ1-4; perhaps TRBD1 as D (5 bases). The CDR3 is 14 residues long. Germline CDR1 is MNHNS and CDR2 is SASEGT. Deletions cut 5 bases from V and 1 base from J, with 8 bases between. The chain's CDR3 is CASSRQKTNEKLFF. DNA of the CDR3: TGTGCCAGCAGTCGACAGAAAACTAATGAAAAACTGTTTTTT.

The chain has TRBV14 and TRBJ2-7, with TRBD2 matching over 7 bases. The CDR3 is 17 residues long. Per the germline V gene, CDR1 is SGHDN and CDR2 is FVKESK. V trimming: 4 bases; J trimming: 3 bases; junction bases outside the gene matches: 15. The CDR3 is CASSPLGRASGLYEQYF. In nucleotides, the CDR3 is TGTGCCAGCAGCCCGCTAGGAAGGGCTAGCGGACTCTACGAGCAGTACTTC.

V is TRBV20-1 and J is TRBJ1-2, with 10 bases matching TRBD1. J lost 12 bases, V lost 2 bases, and 6 bases had no gene match. Germline V lookup: CDR1 DFQATT, CDR2 SNEGSKA (reference sequence). The CDR3 spans 12 residues. The CDR3 reads CSARRTGGVDTF. CDR3 in DNA: TGCAGTGCTAGACGGACAGGGGGTGTCGACACCTTC.

This clonotype was observed a handful of times. The V call is TRBV4-2, the J call TRBJ2-3; D remains ambiguous. CDR3 length: 15 residues. V lost 2 bases, J lost 2 bases, and 11 bases lay in between. Germline lookup yields CDR1 LGHNA and CDR2 YNFKEQ. The CDR3 DNA reads TGTGCCAGCAGCCAATGGAAACAATTCACAGATACGCAGTATTTT. Its protein is CASSQWKQFTDTQYF.

This clonotype was detected a few times. The V and J genes are TRBV4-2 and TRBJ2-7; 10 nucleotides match TRBD1. Germline V gene sequence: CDR1 LGHNA, CDR2 YNFKEQ. The CDR3 is 16 amino acids. V shed 3 bases and J 6 bases; nucleotides not matched to a gene: 11. The CDR3 protein is CASSHSEGTGAGEQYF. CDR3 coding DNA: TGTGCCAGCAGCCATAGCGAGGGGACAGGGGCGGGCGAGCAGTACTTC.

Written as DNA, the CDR3 is TGTGCCAGCAGCTACCAGACTAGTTACGAGCAGTACTTC. Protein: CASSYQTSYEQYF. This rearrangement joins TRBV7-2 to TRBJ2-7, with D perhaps TRBD2 (6 bases). CDR3 length equals 13 residues. Germline V gene lookup returns CDR1 SGHTA and CDR2 FQGNSA. V was pared by 4 bases and J by 4 bases, with 11 bases between.

V and J are TRBV6-1 and TRBJ1-2; 9 bases match TRBD1. Germline trimming cut 7 bases from V and 5 bases from J; bases unmatched to any gene: 14. CDR1 is MNHNS and CDR2 is SASEGT in the germline V gene. The CDR3 totals 16 residues. In nucleotides, the CDR3 is TGTGCCAGCAAGGATATAACCGGGACAGGGCTTTATGGCTACACCTTC. Its protein product is CASKDITGTGLYGYTF.

This clonotype appeared a few times. The rearrangement uses TRBV4-1 and TRBJ2-2; TRBD1 matches 11 bases. CDR1 and CDR2 (germline): MGHRA, YSYEKL. V dropped 4 bases and J dropped 5; count of bases not matched to a gene: 6. The CDR3 is made up of 16 amino acids. The CDR3 DNA sequence: TGCGCCAGCAGCCTTGGACAGGGGGCAAGGACCGGGGAGCTGTTTTTT. Protein product: CASSLGQGARTGELFF.

The chain is built from TRBV6-1 and TRBJ2-1, with a possible D match to TRBD1 (5 bases). CDR1 and CDR2 (germline): MNHNS, SASEGT. This CDR3 region has 15 residues. The V end was cut by 4 bases, the J end by 5 bases, with 15 bases between. In DNA form, the CDR3 reads TGTGCCAGCAGTGTCGGGCGGACACTCAACAATGAGCAGTTCTTC. It specifies CASSVGRTLNNEQFF.

This clonotype was seen a handful of times. The V gene is TRBV7-6, the J gene TRBJ2-7, with D perhaps matching TRBD2 (5 bases). The CDR3 sequence is 14 residues long. Germline CDR1 and CDR2: SGHVS and FNYEAQ. Trimming removed 5 bases from V and 1 base from J, with 12 bases in between. CDR3 residues: CASSPYRDSYEQYF. Written as DNA, the CDR3 is TGTGCCAGCAGCCCATACCGGGATTCCTACGAGCAGTACTTC.

This clonotype was seen at least ten times. V is TRBV6-1 and J is TRBJ1-5; possibly TRBD1 for D (6 bases). The CDR3 contains 15 residues. Trimming pared 5 bases from V and 6 bases from J, leaving 17 bases between. The germline CDR1 and CDR2 sequences are MNHNS and SASEGT. As DNA, the CDR3 is TGTGCCAGCAGTCGGGACACTTTTGGGGGTCAGCCCCAGCATTTT. Amino acid sequence: CASSRDTFGGQPQHF.